What follows are 27 T cell receptor beta chains derived from one specimen sequenced in a study of lymphopenia after photon versus proton radiotherapy. This table comes from immunoSEQ multiplex PCR, and its TCRdb copy is limited to in-frame clones, with some not included. The sample contains 150,000 to 200,000 clones, approximately 86% of which appear only once. Sample: peripheral blood, taken from a patient treated with photon-based radiotherapy. The receptors were gathered from a man aged 45-65 years with gastric cancer.

This chain connects TRBV11-2 to TRBJ2-1; D remains unclear. Germline V gene data show CDR1 as SGHAT and CDR2 as FQNNGV. V dropped 0 bases and J dropped 0 bases, with 9 bases sitting between them. CDR3 length: 16 amino acids. CDR3 amino acids: CASSLEGTDSYNEQFF. For the CDR3, the DNA is TGTGCCAGCAGCTTAGAAGGCACGGACTCCTACAATGAGCAGTTCTTC.

The chain employs TRBV6-6 and TRBJ2-3; 7 nucleotides agree with TRBD2. The CDR3 covers 14 residues. Trimming cost V 10 bases and J 2 bases; bases outside gene matches: 9. Germline lookup yields CDR1 MNHNY and CDR2 SVGAGI (reference sequence). The CDR3 spells CATRGRIITDTQYF. As DNA, the CDR3 is TGTGCCACACGCGGGAGAATCATCACAGATACGCAGTATTTT.

This rearrangement joins TRBV7-9 to TRBJ2-7; D unresolved. V lost 3 bases and J 5 bases, leaving 8 bases between the germline ends. The germline gives CDR1 SEHNR, CDR2 FQNEAQ (reference sequence). The CDR3 runs to 12 residues. The CDR3 DNA sequence: TGTGCCAGCAGCTTTGGCGAAGACGAGCAGTACTTC. Translated: CASSFGEDEQYF.

This clone was seen once. The J gene is TRBJ2-7, the V gene TRBV19, with D perhaps TRBD1 or TRBD2 (6 bases each). This CDR3 has 14 amino acids. V gave up 5 bases and J gave up 2 bases, with 13 bases separating them. The germline V gene has CDR1 LNHDA and CDR2 SQIVND (reference sequence). In DNA form, the CDR3 reads TGTGCCAGTAGTTCCGGGGGCACTGCCTACGAGCAGTACTTC. It codes for CASSSGGTAYEQYF.

The CDR3 is CASSPTGNYGYTF. The CDR3 nucleotides read TGTGCCAGTAGTCCCACAGGGAACTATGGCTACACCTTC. The chain is built from TRBV19 and TRBJ1-2, with D perhaps matching TRBD1 (6 bases). V was trimmed by 5 bases and J by 2 bases, leaving 9 bases between them. The CDR3 consists of 13 residues. From germline, CDR1 is LNHDA and CDR2 SQIVND (reference sequence).

This chain joins TRBV4-3 and TRBJ2-7; D unresolved. The germline CDR1 and CDR2 sequences are LGHNA and YSLEER. Trimming removed 0 bases from V and 5 bases from J, with 8 bases in between. The length of the CDR3 is 13 residues. The CDR3 nucleotides read TGCGCCAGCAGCCAAGAAATGTACCACGAGCAGTACTTC. Protein sequence: CASSQEMYHEQYF.

This clone came up once. This chain uses TRBV7-9 with TRBJ1-5; D unclear. The V end lost 4 bases, the J end lost 6 bases, and 22 bases lay between the germline ends. There are 17 residues in the CDR3. Germline assignment: CDR1 SEHNR and CDR2 FQNEAQ (reference sequence). CDR3 nucleotides: TGTGCCAGCAGCTCTACTACCCGGGCCACACGGGGTCAGCCCCAGCATTTT. It codes for CASSSTTRATRGQPQHF.

The chain carries TRBV27 and TRBJ1-3, with TRBD1 as a possible D gene (6 bases). V was clipped by 5 bases and J by 4 bases, with 6 bases between them. This CDR3 is built from 12 residues. Germline V gene sequence: CDR1 MNHEY, CDR2 SMNVEV (reference sequence). CDR3 protein: CASSTGGNTIYF. The CDR3, as DNA: TGTGCCAGCAGTACAGGGGGAAACACCATATATTTT.

This chain uses TRBV18 with TRBJ2-2, with D uncertain. CDR3 length: 12 amino acids. Trimming took off 3 bases at V and 5 bases at J, with 4 bases between the two ends. Germline loops: CDR1 KGHSH, CDR2 LQKENI. In nucleotides, the CDR3 is TGTGCCAGCTCACCCCAAACCGGGGAGCTGTTTTTT. This translates into CASSPQTGELFF.

This chain connects TRBV11-2 to TRBJ1-1; tentative D call: TRBD1 (5 bases). CDR1 is SGHAT and CDR2 is FQNNGV in the germline V gene. The CDR3 totals 15 residues. Between the trimmed V and J ends, which lost 0 bases and 4 bases, there was a span of 12 bases. The CDR3 loop reads CASSLDTKGPTEAFF. Written as DNA, the CDR3 is TGTGCCAGCAGCTTAGATACCAAGGGGCCCACTGAAGCTTTCTTT.

The V and J genes are TRBV15 and TRBJ1-2; the D gene is possibly TRBD1 (5 bases). V was pared by 3 bases and J by 6 bases, with 17 bases between. The germline V gene encodes CDR1 LNHNV and CDR2 YYDKDF (reference sequence). This CDR3 comprises 15 residues. CDR3 coding DNA: TGTGCCACCAGCAGCCAGGGTTTTGCAACGGATGGCTACACCTTC. This gives the protein CATSSQGFATDGYTF.

This chain connects TRBV18 to TRBJ2-7; D is perhaps TRBD1 or TRBD2 (5 bases each). This CDR3 comprises 14 residues. V dropped 4 bases and J dropped 3 bases, with 13 bases sitting between them. Germline V gene lookup returns CDR1 KGHSH and CDR2 LQKENI. CDR3 in DNA: TGTGCCAGCTCACTTGGGACGAGCAGCTACGAGCAGTACTTC. Amino acid sequence: CASSLGTSSYEQYF.

This clone was seen more than once but under ten times. This chain uses TRBV7-9 with TRBJ2-7, with a tentative D call TRBD2 (5 bases). Deletions cut 2 bases from V and 0 bases from J, with 17 bases between. This CDR3 is built from 17 residues. The V gene's germline CDR1 is SEHNR and CDR2 FQNEAQ (reference sequence). CDR3 sequence reads: CASSLLIRDGSSYEQYF. DNA of the CDR3: TGTGCCAGCAGCTTATTAATACGGGATGGTAGCTCCTACGAGCAGTACTTC.

The chain joins TRBV11-3 to TRBJ2-3; perhaps D is TRBD1 or TRBD2 (5 bases each). Per the germline V gene, CDR1 is SGHNT and CDR2 is YENEEA. The CDR3 is 16 amino acids. Trimming stripped 4 bases from V and 2 bases from J, with 16 bases between. The CDR3 nucleotides are TGTGCCAGCAGCTACGCCTCCGGGACCAACACAGATACGCAGTATTTT. It is translated as CASSYASGTNTDTQYF.

This chain uses TRBV29-1 with TRBJ1-4; 8 positions agree with TRBD1. V trimming: 4 bases; J trimming: 7 bases; junction bases outside the gene matches: 5. The CDR3 contains 13 residues. CDR1 is SQVTM and CDR2 is ANQGSEA in the germline V gene. The CDR3 coding sequence is TGCAGCGTTGCCCGAGACAGGGGTGAAAAACTGTTTTTT. Its translation: CSVARDRGEKLFF.

V and J are TRBV7-2 and TRBJ1-2; 9 bases line up with TRBD1. This CDR3 region has 15 residues. Germline V gene data show CDR1 as SGHTA and CDR2 as FQGNSA. With V trimmed by 2 bases and J by 4 bases, 5 bases remained unmatched. The CDR3 DNA reads TGTGCCAGCAGCTTATATCAGACAGGGGGCTATGGCTACACCTTC. It is translated as CASSLYQTGGYGYTF.

V usage is TRBV30 and J usage is TRBJ1-2, with 7 bases fitting TRBD1. The germline gives CDR1 GTSNPN, CDR2 SVGIG (reference sequence). This CDR3 comprises 13 residues. The V gene end was trimmed by 8 bases and the J gene end by 4 bases; junction bases not matched to a gene: 10. The chain's CDR3 is CARDSRWGYGYTF. Here the CDR3 DNA reads TGTGCCCGGGACAGCCGGTGGGGCTATGGCTACACCTTC.

The chain has TRBV19 and TRBJ2-6; D is undetermined. Between the trimmed V and J ends, which lost 6 bases and 1 base, there was a span of 4 bases. CDR1 LNHDA and CDR2 SQIVND come from the germline V gene (reference sequence). There are 13 residues in the CDR3. The CDR3, as DNA: TGTGCCAGTAGGCTGTCTGGGGCCAACGTCCTGACTTTC. It yields the protein CASRLSGANVLTF.

V gene TRBV15 combines with J gene TRBJ1-4; D call uncertain. The germline V gene encodes CDR1 LNHNV and CDR2 YYDKDF (reference sequence). Trimming took off 3 bases at V and 0 bases at J, with 11 bases between the two ends. The CDR3 runs to 16 residues. CDR3: CATSSGRRATNEKLFF. CDR3 coding DNA: TGTGCCACCAGCAGCGGTAGGCGAGCAACTAATGAAAAACTGTTTTTT.

This chain links TRBV28 with TRBJ1-2, with D perhaps matching TRBD1 (5 bases). Between the trimmed V and J ends, which lost 1 base and 8 bases, there was a span of 14 bases. The CDR3 extends over 14 amino acids. Germline values: CDR1 MDHEN, CDR2 SYDVKM. The chain's CDR3 is CASSLSREGSGYTF. The CDR3 nucleotides read TGTGCCAGCAGTTTATCCAGGGAGGGTAGCGGCTACACCTTC.

The rearrangement links TRBV18 to TRBJ2-1, with 9 bases lining up with TRBD1. Per the germline V gene, CDR1 is KGHSH and CDR2 is LQKENI. The CDR3 extends over 15 amino acids. V was pared by 5 bases and J by 10 bases, with 12 bases of the junction left unmatched. For the CDR3, the DNA is TGTGCCAGCTCAGGCCGACAGGGGGAAATTGGCGAGCAGTTCTTC. Translated: CASSGRQGEIGEQFF.

This clone has only one observation. The J gene is TRBJ2-1, the V gene TRBV7-6, with TRBD2 matching 13 bases. The CDR3 contains 15 residues. Trimming removed 5 bases from V and 4 bases from J; junction bases left unmatched: 2. Germline assignment: CDR1 SGHVS and CDR2 FNYEAQ. CDR3 nucleotide sequence: TGTGCCAGCAGCGGGACTAGCGGGACATACAATGAGCAGTTCTTC. The encoded protein is CASSGTSGTYNEQFF.

The chain combines TRBV6-1 with TRBJ1-5; 8 bases are shared with TRBD1. The CDR3 runs 15 residues. The J segment lost 7 bases and the V segment lost 3 bases, leaving 8 bases of the junction unmatched. The germline V gene has CDR1 MNHNS and CDR2 SASEGT. CDR3 sequence reads: CASSEEDREHQPQHF. Written as DNA, the CDR3 is TGTGCCAGCAGTGAGGAGGACAGGGAGCACCAGCCCCAGCATTTT.

This clone was detected a few times. V gene TRBV29-1 combines with J gene TRBJ2-7; D may be TRBD2 (5 bases). V gave up 0 bases and J gave up 7 bases, with 13 bases separating them. The CDR3 has 13 amino acids. CDR1 and CDR2 (germline): SQVTM, ANQGSEA. In DNA form, the CDR3 reads TGCAGCGTTGAAGATCTAATCGGGAAGGAGCAGTACTTC. Translated: CSVEDLIGKEQYF.

The rearrangement links TRBV29-1 to TRBJ2-2; 9 nucleotides align to TRBD2. The CDR3 covers 14 residues. The J segment lost 0 bases and the V segment lost 4 bases, leaving 0 bases of the junction unmatched. Germline lookup yields CDR1 SQVTM and CDR2 ANQGSEA. CDR3 nucleotides: TGCAGCGTTGGCGGGGGGGCGAACACCGGGGAGCTGTTTTTT. Encoded protein: CSVGGGANTGELFF.

The chain recombines TRBV18 with TRBJ1-4; tentatively, D is TRBD1 (5 bases). Germline lookup yields CDR1 KGHSH and CDR2 LQKENI. V lost 6 bases and J 6 bases, leaving 20 bases between the germline ends. CDR3 length: 16 residues. The CDR3 nucleotides are TGTGCCAGCTCCACAACTCTCGGGACGGGACATGAAAAACTGTTTTTT. Protein product: CASSTTLGTGHEKLFF.

The genes are TRBV15 and TRBJ2-1; D may be TRBD1 (5 bases). The CDR3 is 18 amino acids. Trimming took off 3 bases at V and 1 base at J, with 19 bases between the two ends. The V gene's germline CDR1 is LNHNV and CDR2 YYDKDF (reference sequence). CDR3 region: CATSRSFLQERSYNEQFF. CDR3 DNA: TGTGCCACCAGCAGGTCCTTTTTACAGGAAAGGTCCTACAATGAGCAGTTCTTC.